A selection of T cell receptor beta chains follows, all from one sample in a study of siplizumab effects on memory and regulatory T cells. Sequencing was performed with immunoSEQ multiplex PCR; in TCRdb, only in-frame clones are kept and a portion is missing. The table lists 85,000 to 130,000 clones, 93% of them singletons. The sequenced sample was Tregs sorted from blood. These receptors all come from a human donor in good health. Both conserved end residues are part of each CDR3. The D gene is left open where the match is weak. Part of the rows lack a size; the others show once, few, many or a class for expanded clones.

J gene,clone size,D gene,V gene,CDR3 DNA,CDR3 protein
TRBJ2-7,NA,NA,TRBV5-1,TGCGCCAGCAGCTTGGGACGGAATACGGTCTACGAGCAGTACTTC,CASSLGRNTVYEQYF
TRBJ1-4,NA,NA,TRBV5-5,TGTGCCAGCAGCTTGCCAGGGGCGCTTAATGAAAAACTGTTTTTT,CASSLPGALNEKLFF
TRBJ1-2,NA,TRBD1,TRBV5-4,TGTGCCAGCAGCTTGATCGACAGGGGGCGGTATGGCTACACCTTC,CASSLIDRGRYGYTF
TRBJ2-1,NA,NA,TRBV11-2,TGTGCCAGCAGCTTACGGTTTGACGGAAGATACAATGAGCAGTTCTTC,CASSLRFDGRYNEQFF
TRBJ1-1,NA,NA,TRBV18,TGTGCCAGCTCAGCCTATAGACAGACAAACACTGAAGCTTTCTTT,CASSAYRQTNTEAFF
TRBJ1-3,NA,NA,TRBV30,TGTGCCTGGAGTGTAGGGCGGACTTCTGGAAACACCATATATTTT,CAWSVGRTSGNTIYF
TRBJ1-1,once,TRBD1,TRBV11-1,TGTGCCAGCAGCAACAGGGGTCTGAACACTGAAGCTTTCTTT,CASSNRGLNTEAFF
TRBJ1-1,NA,NA,TRBV6-1,TGTGCCCGTTACATAAACACTGAAGCTTTCTTT,CARYINTEAFF
TRBJ2-7,NA,TRBD1,TRBV18,TGTGCCAGCTCACCAGGGCAGGGGGTCGACGAGCAGTACTTC,CASSPGQGVDEQYF
TRBJ2-1,NA,NA,TRBV20-1,TGCAGTGCTAGAGTGGTAAATGAGCAGTTCTTC,CSARVVNEQFF
TRBJ2-2,NA,NA,TRBV30,TGTGCCTGGAGTGTAGGGGCGGTTGGGCTTAACACCGGGGAGCTGTTTTTT,CAWSVGAVGLNTGELFF
TRBJ1-6,NA,NA,TRBV10-2,TGCGCCAGCAGTGACTTCAGGGTTAATAATTCACCCCTCCACTTT,CASSDFRVNNSPLHF
TRBJ1-5,NA,NA,TRBV6-1,TGTGCCAGCAGGCGGACAGATTTCAATCAGCCCCAGCATTTT,CASRRTDFNQPQHF
TRBJ1-1,NA,NA,TRBV30,TGTGCCTCGTCGGGACACCAATTCAGCAGAGCTTTCTTT,CASSGHQFSRAFF
TRBJ2-2,NA,NA,TRBV7-3,TGTGCCAGCAGCCCCGAAACCGATCGAGGGGGCACCGGGGAGCTGTTTTTT,CASSPETDRGGTGELFF
TRBJ1-2,NA,NA,TRBV1,TGCACCAGCATATCAACCCGGCCCACAGGGGGGGACTATGGCTACACCTTC,CTSISTRPTGGDYGYTF
TRBJ2-1,NA,TRBD2,TRBV10-3,TGTGCCATCAGTGAGTCGCGCGCGGGAGGGGGGTACAATGAGCAGTTCTTC,CAISESRAGGGYNEQFF
TRBJ1-1,NA,NA,TRBV5-1,TGCGCCAGCAGCTCGAACACTGAAGCTTTCTTT,CASSSNTEAFF
TRBJ1-1,once,NA,TRBV18,TGTGCCAGCTCACCCGTGGACAGCACTGAAGCTTTCTTT,CASSPVDSTEAFF
TRBJ2-1,NA,NA,TRBV19,TGTGCCAGTAGTATAACGGGGCAGCTAGACAATGAGCAGTTCTTC,CASSITGQLDNEQFF
TRBJ1-6,NA,NA,TRBV7-9,TGTGCCAGCAGCAGGACGGTTAATTCACCCCTCCACTTT,CASSRTVNSPLHF
TRBJ2-5,NA,TRBD2,TRBV7-9,TGTGCCAGCAGCTTAGGCCTAGCGGTGCAAGAGACCCAGTACTTC,CASSLGLAVQETQYF
TRBJ2-3,NA,TRBD2,TRBV5-5,TGTGCCAGCAGCGAGAGCGGGGGCACAGATACGCAGTATTTT,CASSESGGTDTQYF
TRBJ2-2,NA,TRBD2,TRBV2,TGTGCCAGCAGTGAAGCGCGGGCGGGAGGGGACACCGGGGAGCTGTTTTTT,CASSEARAGGDTGELFF
TRBJ2-7,NA,NA,TRBV6-1,TGTGCCAGCACCCTCAACGCAGGCACTTCCTACGAGCAGTACTTC,CASTLNAGTSYEQYF
TRBJ1-2,NA,NA,TRBV6-5,TGTGCCAGCAGTTACTCGAGGGGCCATGGCTACACCTTC,CASSYSRGHGYTF
TRBJ1-6,few,NA,TRBV10-3,TGTGCCATCAGTGGGCGTGATTCACCCCTCCACTTT,CAISGRDSPLHF
TRBJ1-5,NA,NA,TRBV29-1,TGCAGCGTAATGGTGGGGGCGGGCAATCAGCCCCAGCATTTT,CSVMVGAGNQPQHF